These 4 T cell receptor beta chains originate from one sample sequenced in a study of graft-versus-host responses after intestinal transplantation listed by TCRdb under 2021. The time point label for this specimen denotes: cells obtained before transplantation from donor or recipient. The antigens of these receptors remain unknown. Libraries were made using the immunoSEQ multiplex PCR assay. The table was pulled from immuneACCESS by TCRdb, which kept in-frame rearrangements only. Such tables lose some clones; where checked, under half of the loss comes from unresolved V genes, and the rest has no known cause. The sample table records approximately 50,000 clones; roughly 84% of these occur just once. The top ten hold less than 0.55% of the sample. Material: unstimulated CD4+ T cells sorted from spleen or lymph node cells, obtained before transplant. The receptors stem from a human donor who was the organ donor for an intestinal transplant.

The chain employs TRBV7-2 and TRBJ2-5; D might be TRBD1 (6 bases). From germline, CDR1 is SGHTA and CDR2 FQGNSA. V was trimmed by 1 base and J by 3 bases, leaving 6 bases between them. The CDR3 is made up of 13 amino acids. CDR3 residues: CASSLGQEETQYF. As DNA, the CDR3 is TGTGCCAGCAGCTTAGGACAGGAAGAGACCCAGTACTTC.

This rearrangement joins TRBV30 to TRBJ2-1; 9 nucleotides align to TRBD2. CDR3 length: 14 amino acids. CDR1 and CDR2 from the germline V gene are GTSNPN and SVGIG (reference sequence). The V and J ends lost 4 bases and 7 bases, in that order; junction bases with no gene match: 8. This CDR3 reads CAWKLAGAVNEQFF. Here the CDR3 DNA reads TGTGCCTGGAAACTAGCGGGCGCCGTTAATGAGCAGTTCTTC.

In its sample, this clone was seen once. The CDR3 loop reads CASSSGLALSYEQYF. In nucleotides, the CDR3 is TGTGCCAGCAGCTCGGGACTAGCCCTAAGCTACGAGCAGTACTTC. The chain is built from TRBV7-2 and TRBJ2-5; 9 nucleotides line up with TRBD2. The J call may not be correct, given that the DNA end is closer to TRBJ2-7. This CDR3 contains 15 residues. Germline CDR1 reads SGHTA; CDR2 reads FQGNSA.

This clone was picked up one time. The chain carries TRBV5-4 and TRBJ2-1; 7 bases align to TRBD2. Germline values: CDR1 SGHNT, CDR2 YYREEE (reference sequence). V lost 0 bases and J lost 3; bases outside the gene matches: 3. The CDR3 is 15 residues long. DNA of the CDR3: TGTGCCAGCAGCTTGGCCCGGGACTACTACAATGAGCAGTTCTTC. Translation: CASSLARDYYNEQFF.